This entry concerns a single T cell receptor (beta chain). The antigen is undetermined. Enrollment excluded any patients with other autoimmune diseases, uncontrolled infections, pregnancy or lactation. The data were taken from a study of Graves' ophthalmopathy and Graves' hyperthyroidism. Overall study findings and caveats: The majority of expanded thyroid clonotypes above 0.001 frequency also occurred in blood. With 70.59% sensitivity and about 78% specificity, the model predicted ophthalmopathy progression.

Trimming shortened V by 0 bases and J by 2 bases, and 11 bases separated the two germline ends. CDR1 SGHNT and CDR2 YENEEA come from the germline V gene. This CDR3 comprises 15 residues. RNA transcripts were the source from which TCR beta CDR3 regions were amplified. The first-round RT-PCR employed HTBI primers together with the Qiagen OneStep RT-PCR kit. A multiplex PCR was then performed as the second round. Each CDR3 protein gets one entry after TCRdb re-called the multiplex PCR reads with MiXCR. This sample carries 200,000 to 250,000 distinct CDR3 sequences, 29% of them seen once, and the ten largest clones take about 9.3%.

This clonotype originated in a middle-aged man with Graves' ophthalmopathy. Sequencing was performed on peripheral blood. This chain connects TRBV11-3 to TRBJ2-7; D might be TRBD2 (6 bases). CDR3 sequence reads: CASSLDGSGPYEQYF. In DNA form, the CDR3 reads TGTGCCAGCAGCTTAGATGGTAGCGGCCCCTACGAGCAGTACTTC. The complete variable domain, with remaining parts taken from reference TRBV11-3 and TRBJ2-7, reads EAGVVQSPRYKIIEKKQPVAFWCNPISGHNTLYWYLQNLGQGPELLIRYENEEAVDDSQLPKDRFSAERLKGVDSTLKIQPAELGDSAVYLCASSLDGSGPYEQYFGPGTRLTVT.